This T cell receptor (beta chain) derives from a study of T cells after yellow fever vaccination. Study information: The SMART-Seq v4 Ultra Low Input method served to prepare the low-cell-number fractions.

A note on this clonotype: At one end, the junction sequence differs from germline, possibly due to a read error.

Germline V CDR1 and CDR2: SSHAT, FNYEAQ (reference sequence). This CDR3 contains 15 residues. 5'RACE template switching generated TCR cDNA, adding a universal primer site and UMIs. TCRdb passed the 5' RACE reads through MiXCR, listing each CDR3 protein once. The data contain more than 350,000 distinct CDR3 sequences, 11% of them singletons. The sequence was obtained from a man between 18 and 35 years old who received the YFV17D yellow fever vaccine. The V call is TRBV7-7, the J call TRBJ2-5, with a tentative D call TRBD2 (5 bases). The specimen was PBMCs, collected on the day of the first yellow fever vaccination. CDR3 nucleotides: TGTGCTAGCAGCTTAGGAGGCACAGCCCAAGAGACCCAGTACTTC. Its translation is CASSLGGTAQETQYF.